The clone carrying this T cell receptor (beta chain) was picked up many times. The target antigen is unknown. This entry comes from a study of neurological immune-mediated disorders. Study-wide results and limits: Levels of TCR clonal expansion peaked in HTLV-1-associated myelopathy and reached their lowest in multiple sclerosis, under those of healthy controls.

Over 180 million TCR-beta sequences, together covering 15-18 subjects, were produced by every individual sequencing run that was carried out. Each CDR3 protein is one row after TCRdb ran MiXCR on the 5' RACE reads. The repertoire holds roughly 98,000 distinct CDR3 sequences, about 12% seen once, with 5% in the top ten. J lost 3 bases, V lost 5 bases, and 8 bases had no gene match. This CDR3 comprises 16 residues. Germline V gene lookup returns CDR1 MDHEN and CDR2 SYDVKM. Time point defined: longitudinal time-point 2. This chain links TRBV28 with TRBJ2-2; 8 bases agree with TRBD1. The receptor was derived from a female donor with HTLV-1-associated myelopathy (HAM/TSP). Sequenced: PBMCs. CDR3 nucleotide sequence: TGTGCCAGCAGTATAAACAGGGGGACTGACACCGGGGAGCTGTTTTTT. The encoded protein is CASSINRGTDTGELFF.